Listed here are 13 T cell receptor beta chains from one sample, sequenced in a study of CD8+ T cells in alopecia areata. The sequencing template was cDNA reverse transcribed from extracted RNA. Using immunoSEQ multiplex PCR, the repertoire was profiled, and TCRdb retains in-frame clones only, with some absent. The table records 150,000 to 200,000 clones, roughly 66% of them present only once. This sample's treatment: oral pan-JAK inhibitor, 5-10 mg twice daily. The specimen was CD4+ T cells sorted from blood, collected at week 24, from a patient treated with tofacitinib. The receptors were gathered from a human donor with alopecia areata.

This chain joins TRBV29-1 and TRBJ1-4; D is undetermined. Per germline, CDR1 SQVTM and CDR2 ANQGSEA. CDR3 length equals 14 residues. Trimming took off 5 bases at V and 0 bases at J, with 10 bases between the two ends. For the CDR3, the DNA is TGCAGCGTTCGGGGTCTTGCAACTAATGAAAAACTGTTTTTT. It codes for CSVRGLATNEKLFF.

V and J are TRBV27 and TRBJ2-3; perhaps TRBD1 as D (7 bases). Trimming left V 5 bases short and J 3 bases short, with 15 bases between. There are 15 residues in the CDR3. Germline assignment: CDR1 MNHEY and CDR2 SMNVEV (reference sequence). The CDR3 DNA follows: TGTGCCAGCAGTCCGATGACAGGGAGGACAGATACGCAGTATTTT. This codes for CASSPMTGRTDTQYF.

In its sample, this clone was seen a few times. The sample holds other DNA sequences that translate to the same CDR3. The DNA for the CDR3 is TGTGCCAGCAGCCAGCTGGGGGGGGCTGAAGCTTTCTTT. Translating it yields CASSQLGGAEAFF. The V call is TRBV14, the J call TRBJ1-1; possibly TRBD1 for D (5 bases). V shed 3 bases and J shed 6 bases, with 11 bases lying between them. Germline V gives CDR1 SGHDN, CDR2 FVKESK. CDR3 length: 13 amino acids.

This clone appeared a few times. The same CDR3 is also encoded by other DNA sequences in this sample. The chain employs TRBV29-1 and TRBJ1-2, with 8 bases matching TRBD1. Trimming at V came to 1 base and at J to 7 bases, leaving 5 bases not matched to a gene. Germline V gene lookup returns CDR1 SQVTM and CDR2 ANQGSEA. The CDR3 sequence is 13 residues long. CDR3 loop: CSVEGQGAGGYTF. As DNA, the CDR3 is TGCAGCGTTGAAGGCCAGGGGGCAGGTGGCTACACCTTC.

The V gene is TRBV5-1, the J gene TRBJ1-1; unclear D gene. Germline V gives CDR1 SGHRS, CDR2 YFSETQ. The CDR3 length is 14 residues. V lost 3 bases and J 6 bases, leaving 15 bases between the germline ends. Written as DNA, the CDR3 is TGCGCCAGCAGCTACCCTGGGAGAGATGCTGAAGCTTTCTTT. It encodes CASSYPGRDAEAFF.

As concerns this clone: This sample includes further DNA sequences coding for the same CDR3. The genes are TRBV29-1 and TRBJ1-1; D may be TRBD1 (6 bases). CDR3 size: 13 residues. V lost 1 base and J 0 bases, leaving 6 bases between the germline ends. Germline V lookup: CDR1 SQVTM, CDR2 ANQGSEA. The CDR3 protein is CSVEGTVNTEAFF. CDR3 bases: TGCAGCGTTGAAGGGACAGTGAACACTGAAGCTTTCTTT. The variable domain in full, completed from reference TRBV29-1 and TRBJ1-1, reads SAVISQKPSRDICQRGTSLTIQCQVDSQVTMMFWYRQQPGQSLTLIATANQGSEATYESGFVIDKFPISRPNLTFSTLTVSNMSPEDSSIYLCSVEGTVNTEAFFGQGTRLTVV.

CDR3 protein: CASSQRFGGQGANEQFF. CDR3 nucleotide sequence: TGCGCCAGCAGCCAAAGATTTGGAGGACAGGGGGCGAATGAGCAGTTCTTC. The V and J genes are TRBV4-3 and TRBJ2-1; TRBD1 matches at 11 bases. This CDR3 region has 17 residues. Germline values: CDR1 LGHNA, CDR2 YSLEER. V was pared by 2 bases and J by 7 bases, with 10 bases of the junction left unmatched.

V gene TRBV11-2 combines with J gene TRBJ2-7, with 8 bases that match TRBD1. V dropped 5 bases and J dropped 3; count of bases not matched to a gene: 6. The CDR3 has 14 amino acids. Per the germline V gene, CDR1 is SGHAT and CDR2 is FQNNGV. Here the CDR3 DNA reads TGTGCCAGCAGCCCGACAGGGGCCCGCTACGAGCAGTACTTC. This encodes CASSPTGARYEQYF.

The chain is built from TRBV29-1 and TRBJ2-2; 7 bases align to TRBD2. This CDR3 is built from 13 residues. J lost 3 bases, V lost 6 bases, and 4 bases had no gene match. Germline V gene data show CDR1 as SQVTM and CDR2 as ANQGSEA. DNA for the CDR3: TGCAGCGTGCGAGGGAGGGACACCGGGGAGCTGTTTTTT. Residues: CSVRGRDTGELFF.

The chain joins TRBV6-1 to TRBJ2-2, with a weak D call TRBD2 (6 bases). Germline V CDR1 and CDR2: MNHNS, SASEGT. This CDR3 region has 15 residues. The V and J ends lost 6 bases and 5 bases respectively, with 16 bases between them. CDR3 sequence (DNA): TGTGCCAGCAGGAACGGGGACTTCCAAACCGGGGAGCTGTTTTTT. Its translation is CASRNGDFQTGELFF.

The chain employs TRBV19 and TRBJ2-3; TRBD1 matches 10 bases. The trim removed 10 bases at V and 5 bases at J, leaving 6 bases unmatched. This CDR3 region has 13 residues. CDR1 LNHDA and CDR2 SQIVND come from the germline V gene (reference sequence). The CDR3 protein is CATRTGGGDTQYF. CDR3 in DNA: TGTGCCACGCGGACAGGGGGTGGAGATACGCAGTATTTT.

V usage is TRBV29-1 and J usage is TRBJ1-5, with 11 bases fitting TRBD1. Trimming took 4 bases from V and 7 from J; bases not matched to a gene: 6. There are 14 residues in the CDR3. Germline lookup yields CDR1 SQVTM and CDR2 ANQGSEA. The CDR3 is CSVGTGGIGQPQHF. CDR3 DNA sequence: TGCAGCGTTGGGACAGGGGGCATAGGGCAGCCCCAGCATTTT. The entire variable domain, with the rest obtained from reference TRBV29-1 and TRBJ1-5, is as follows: SAVISQKPSRDICQRGTSLTIQCQVDSQVTMMFWYRQQPGQSLTLIATANQGSEATYESGFVIDKFPISRPNLTFSTLTVSNMSPEDSSIYLCSVGTGGIGQPQHFGDGTRLSIL.

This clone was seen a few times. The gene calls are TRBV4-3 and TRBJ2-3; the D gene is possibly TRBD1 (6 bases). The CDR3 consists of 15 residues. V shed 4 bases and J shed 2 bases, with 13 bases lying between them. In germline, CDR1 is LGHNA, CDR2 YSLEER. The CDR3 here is CASSPRGQYTDTQYF. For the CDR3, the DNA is TGCGCCAGCAGCCCACGCGGACAGTACACAGATACGCAGTATTTT.